This T cell receptor (beta chain) comes out of a study of STAT5B mutations in CD4+ large granular lymphocyte leukemia. Remarks on this clone: Its specificity is not known.

The survey-level immunoSEQ assay was used. The repertoire was sequenced with immunoSEQ multiplex PCR; TCRdb's copy has only in-frame clones and lacks some. Of approximately 30,000 clones in the sample, 75% to 85% were seen once. Study findings and constraints: Compared with healthy controls (2/35), patient top clones favored TRBV06 (8/27). Patient CD4-sorted repertoires looked more clonal than healthy CD4+ repertoires, even without putative leukemic clones.

The CDR3 runs to 16 residues. Germline loops: CDR1 LNHDA, CDR2 SQIVND (reference sequence). V was pared by 7 bases and J by 3 bases, with 10 bases of the junction left unmatched. The chain is built from TRBV19 and TRBJ1-3; 9 bases fit TRBD1. The sequence was obtained from a human donor in good health. The sequencing input was CD4+ T cells from blood buffy coats. CDR3 amino acids: CASTLQGALHGNTIYF. The CDR3 nucleotides are TGTGCCAGTACCTTACAGGGGGCTCTTCATGGAAACACCATATATTTT.